This T cell receptor (beta chain) was captured in a study of blood T cell repertoires in COVID-19. Study details: Samples came from the United States, Italy and Spain, spanning acute and convalescent COVID-19. T cells, B-cell-depleted T cells, or PBMCs provided the cDNA or gDNA that served as material.

Trimming pared 2 bases from V and 0 bases from J, leaving 12 bases between. Germline V gene sequence: CDR1 SGHRS, CDR2 YFSETQ. This CDR3 spans 15 amino acids. Original processing methods: Reference gene primer amplification yielded estimated nucleated cell counts. Method: immunoSEQ multiplex PCR; TCRdb's copy keeps in-frame clones and lacks some. V, J and clone size were drawn from that table, and D and trimming were deduced from the DNA. The sample contains about 120,000 clones, 60% to 80% of which appear only once. This receptor was identified in a human donor in a cohort sampled during active COVID-19. The V gene is TRBV5-1, the J gene TRBJ2-7, with a possible D match to TRBD2 (5 bases). Sequencing was performed on peripheral blood. CDR3 coding DNA: TGCGCCAGCAGCTTTCGGGTAGACTACTCCTACGAGCAGTACTTC. It yields the protein CASSFRVDYSYEQYF.